This T cell receptor beta chain is drawn from a study of cytotoxic CD8 clonotypes in ibrutinib-treated CLL. CDR3 length: 17 amino acids. Trimming pared 0 bases from V and 2 bases from J, leaving 16 bases between. Germline CDR1 is LGHNA and CDR2 is YNFKEQ. The assay was immunoSEQ multiplex PCR, and TCRdb's table has in-frame clones only and misses some. The sample gives about 49,000 clones, less than 70% of which show up once; 9.5% to 15% is in the top ten. The clonotype was recovered from a human donor with chronic lymphocytic leukemia. The sequenced sample was PBMCs, obtained after 12 months of ibrutinib treatment. This rearrangement joins TRBV4-2 to TRBJ1-2, with D uncertain. As DNA, the CDR3 is TGTGCCAGCAGCCAAGATTTTGGGCTGCGCATGAACTATGGCTACACCTTC. Its translation is CASSQDFGLRMNYGYTF.